This T cell receptor (beta chain) was sequenced for a study of vaccination and CD4 T cells after COVID-19. Across the whole study: Cells were stimulated with overlapping spike peptide pools from SARS-CoV-2, HCoV-NL63, HCoV-OC43 and HCoV-229E.

Treatment defined: approximately 9-day PBMC culture with coronavirus spike peptide pools or control peptides (ViraFEST assay). One should note that the unexposed donor's CD4+ T cells were collected before the COVID-19 pandemic (2011-2018). IL-2 at about 9.1 IU/ml and peptide pools at approximately 10 ug/ml were added to PBMCs cultured at about 2.2 million per well. Germline assignment: CDR1 DFQATT and CDR2 SNEGSKA (reference sequence). The CDR3 consists of 15 residues. After removal of 6 bases from V and 7 bases from J, the junction contained 12 bases not matched to a gene. The Oncomine TCR Beta short-read assay was applied to DNA of cultured CD4+ T cells. The authors extracted genomic DNA from cultured CD4+ T cells. TCRdb redid the calling of the PCR reads with MiXCR, one entry per CDR3 protein. Here the sample spans 5,000 to 6,000 distinct CDR3 sequences, 35% to 45% being singletons. This clonotype is medium-sized. Its antigen is unidentified.

Specimen: CD4+ T cells from blood, cultured in vitro. The V and J genes are TRBV20-1 and TRBJ1-6; 7 nucleotides align to TRBD1. This TCR came from a human donor in good health. CDR3 nucleotide sequence: TGCAGTGCCAGGGGGGAGAGGGGTCCCAATTCACCCCTCCACTTT. It specifies CSARGERGPNSPLHF.